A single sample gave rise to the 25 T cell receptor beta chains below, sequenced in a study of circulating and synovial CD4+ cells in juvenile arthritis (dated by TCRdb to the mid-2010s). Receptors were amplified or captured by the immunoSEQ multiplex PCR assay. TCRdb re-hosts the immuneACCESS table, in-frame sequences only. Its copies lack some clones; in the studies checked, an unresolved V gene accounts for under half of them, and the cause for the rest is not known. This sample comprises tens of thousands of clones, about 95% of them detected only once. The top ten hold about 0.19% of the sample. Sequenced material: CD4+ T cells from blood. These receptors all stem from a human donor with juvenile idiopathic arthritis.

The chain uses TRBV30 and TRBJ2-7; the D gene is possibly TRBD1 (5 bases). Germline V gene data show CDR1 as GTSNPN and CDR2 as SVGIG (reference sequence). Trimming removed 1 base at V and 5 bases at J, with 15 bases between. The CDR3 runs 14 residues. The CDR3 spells CAWSAEAGRDEQYF. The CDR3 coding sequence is TGTGCCTGGAGTGCCGAGGCAGGGCGAGACGAGCAGTACTTC.

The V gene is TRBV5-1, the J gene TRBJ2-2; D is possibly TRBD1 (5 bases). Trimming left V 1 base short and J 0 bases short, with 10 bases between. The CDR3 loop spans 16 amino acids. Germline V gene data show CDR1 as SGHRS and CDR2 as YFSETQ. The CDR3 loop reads CASSLMAGTNTGELFF. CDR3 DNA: TGCGCCAGCAGCTTGATGGCAGGGACGAACACCGGGGAGCTGTTTTTT. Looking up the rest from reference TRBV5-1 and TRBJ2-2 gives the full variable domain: KAGVTQTPRYLIKTRGQQVTLSCSPISGHRSVSWYQQTPGQGLQFLFEYFSETQRNKGNFPGRFSGRQFSNSRSEMNVSTLELGDSALYLCASSLMAGTNTGELFFGEGSRLTVL.

In nucleotides, the CDR3 is TGTGCCAGCAGGACAGGACCGGGGGGAGGCTACACCTTC. It is translated as CASRTGPGGGYTF. V and J are TRBV25-1 and TRBJ1-2; D is possibly TRBD1 (6 bases). From germline, CDR1 is MGHDK and CDR2 SYGVNS. The V end lost 6 bases, the J end lost 8 bases, and 16 bases lay between the germline ends. This CDR3 has 13 amino acids.

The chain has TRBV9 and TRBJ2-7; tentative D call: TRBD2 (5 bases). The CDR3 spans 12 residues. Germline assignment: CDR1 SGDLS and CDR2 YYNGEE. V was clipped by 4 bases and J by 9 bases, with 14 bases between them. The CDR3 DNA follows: TGTGCCAGCAGCCCTTGGCCGGGGTGGCAGTACTTC. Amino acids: CASSPWPGWQYF. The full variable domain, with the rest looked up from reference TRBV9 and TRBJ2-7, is DSGVTQTPKHLITATGQRVTLRCSPRSGDLSVYWYQQSLDQGLQFLIQYYNGEERAKGNILERFSAQQFPDLHSELNLSSLELGDSALYFCASSPWPGWQYFGPGTRLTVT.

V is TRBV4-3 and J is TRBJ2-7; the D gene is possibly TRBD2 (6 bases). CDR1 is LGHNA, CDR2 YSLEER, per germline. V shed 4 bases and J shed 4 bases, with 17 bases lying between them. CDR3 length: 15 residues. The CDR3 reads CASSRVTGLAYEQYF. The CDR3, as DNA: TGCGCCAGCAGCCGGGTTACGGGACTCGCGTACGAGCAGTACTTC.

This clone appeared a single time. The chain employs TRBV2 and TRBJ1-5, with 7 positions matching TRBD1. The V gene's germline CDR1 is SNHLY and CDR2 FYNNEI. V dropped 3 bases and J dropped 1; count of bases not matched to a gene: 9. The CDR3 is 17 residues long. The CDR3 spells CASSETGLNLSNQPQHF. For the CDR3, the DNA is TGTGCCAGCAGTGAGACAGGGCTTAATTTGAGCAATCAGCCCCAGCATTTT.

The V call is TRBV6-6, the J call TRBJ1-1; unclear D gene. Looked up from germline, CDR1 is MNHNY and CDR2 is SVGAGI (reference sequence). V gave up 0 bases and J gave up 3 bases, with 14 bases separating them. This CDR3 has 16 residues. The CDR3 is CASSYSGSPTYTEAFF. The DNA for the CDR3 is TGTGCCAGCAGTTACTCGGGGAGCCCGACTTACACTGAAGCTTTCTTT.

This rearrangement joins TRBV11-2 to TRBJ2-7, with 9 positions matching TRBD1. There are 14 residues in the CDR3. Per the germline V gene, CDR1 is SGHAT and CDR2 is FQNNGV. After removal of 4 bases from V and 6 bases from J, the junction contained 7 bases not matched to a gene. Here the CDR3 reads CASSSTRTGVEQYF. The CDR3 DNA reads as TGTGCCAGCAGCTCCACCCGGACAGGGGTCGAGCAGTACTTC. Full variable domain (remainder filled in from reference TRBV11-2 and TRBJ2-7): EAGVAQSPRYKIIEKRQSVAFWCNPISGHATLYWYQQILGQGPKLLIQFQNNGVVDDSQLPKDRFSAERLKGVDSTLKIQPAKLEDSAVYLCASSSTRTGVEQYFGPGTRLTVT.

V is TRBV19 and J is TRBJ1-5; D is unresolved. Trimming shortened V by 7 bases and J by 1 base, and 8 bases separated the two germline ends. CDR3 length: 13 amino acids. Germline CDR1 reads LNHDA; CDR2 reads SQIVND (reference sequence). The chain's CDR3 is CASKDSSNQPQHF. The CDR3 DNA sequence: TGTGCCAGTAAGGACTCGAGCAATCAGCCCCAGCATTTT.

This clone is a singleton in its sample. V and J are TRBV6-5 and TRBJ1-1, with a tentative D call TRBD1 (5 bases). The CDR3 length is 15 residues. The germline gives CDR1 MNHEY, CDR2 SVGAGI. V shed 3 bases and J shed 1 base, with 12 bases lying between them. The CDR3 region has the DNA TGTGCCAGCAGTTATGGGGTGGGGGGGAACACTGAAGCTTTCTTT. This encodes CASSYGVGGNTEAFF.

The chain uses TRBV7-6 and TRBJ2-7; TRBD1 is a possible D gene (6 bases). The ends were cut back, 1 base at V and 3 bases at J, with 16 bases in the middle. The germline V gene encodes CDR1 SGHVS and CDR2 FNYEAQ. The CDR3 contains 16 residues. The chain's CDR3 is CASSLGLKGQYYEQYF. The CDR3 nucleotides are TGTGCCAGCAGCTTAGGGTTGAAGGGACAATACTACGAGCAGTACTTC. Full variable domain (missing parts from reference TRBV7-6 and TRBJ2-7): GAGVSQSPRYKVTKRGQDVALRCDPISGHVSLYWYRQALGQGPEFLTYFNYEAQQDKSGLPNDRFSAERPEGSISTLTIQRTEQRDSAMYRCASSLGLKGQYYEQYFGPGTRLTVT.

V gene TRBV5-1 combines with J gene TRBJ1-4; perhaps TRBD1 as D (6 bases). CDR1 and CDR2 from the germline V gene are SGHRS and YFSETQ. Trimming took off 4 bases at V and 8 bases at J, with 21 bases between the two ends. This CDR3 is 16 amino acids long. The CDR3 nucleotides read TGCGCCAGCAGCCCAGTTTACGGACAGAGGAAAGAAAAACTGTTTTTT. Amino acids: CASSPVYGQRKEKLFF. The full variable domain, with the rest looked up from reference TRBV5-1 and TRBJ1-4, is KAGVTQTPRYLIKTRGQQVTLSCSPISGHRSVSWYQQTPGQGLQFLFEYFSETQRNKGNFPGRFSGRQFSNSRSEMNVSTLELGDSALYLCASSPVYGQRKEKLFFGSGTQLSVL.

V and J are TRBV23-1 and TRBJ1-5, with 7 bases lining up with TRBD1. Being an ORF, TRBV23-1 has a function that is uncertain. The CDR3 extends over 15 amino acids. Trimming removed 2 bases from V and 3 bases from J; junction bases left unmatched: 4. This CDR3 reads CASSQPGQFNQPQHF. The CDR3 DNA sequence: TGCGCCAGCAGTCAACCGGGACAGTTCAATCAGCCCCAGCATTTT.

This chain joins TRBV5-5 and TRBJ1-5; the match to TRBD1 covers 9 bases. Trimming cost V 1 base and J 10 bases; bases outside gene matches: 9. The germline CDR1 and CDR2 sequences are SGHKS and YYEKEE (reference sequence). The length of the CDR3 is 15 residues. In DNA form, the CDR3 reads TGTGCCAGCAGCTTGTTTTGGACAGGGGCATATCCCCAGCATTTT. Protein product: CASSLFWTGAYPQHF.

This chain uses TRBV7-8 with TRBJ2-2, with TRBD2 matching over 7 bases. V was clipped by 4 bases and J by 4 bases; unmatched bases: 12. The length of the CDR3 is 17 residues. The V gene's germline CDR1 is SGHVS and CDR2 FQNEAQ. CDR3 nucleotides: TGTGCCAGCAGCTCCCCTGTTAAGCGGGGCGGCACCGGGGAGCTGTTTTTT. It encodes CASSSPVKRGGTGELFF.

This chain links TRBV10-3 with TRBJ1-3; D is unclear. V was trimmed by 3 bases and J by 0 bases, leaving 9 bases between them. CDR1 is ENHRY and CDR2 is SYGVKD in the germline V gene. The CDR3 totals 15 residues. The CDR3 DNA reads TGTGCCATCAGTGATGAACCGAGCTCTGGAAACACCATATATTTT. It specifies CAISDEPSSGNTIYF.

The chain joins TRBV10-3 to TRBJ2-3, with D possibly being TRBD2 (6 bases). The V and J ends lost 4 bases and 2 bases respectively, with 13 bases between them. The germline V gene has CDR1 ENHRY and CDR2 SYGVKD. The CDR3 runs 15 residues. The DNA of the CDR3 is TGTGCCATCAGTGCCTCTAGCGCCCACACAGATACGCAGTATTTT. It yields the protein CAISASSAHTDTQYF.

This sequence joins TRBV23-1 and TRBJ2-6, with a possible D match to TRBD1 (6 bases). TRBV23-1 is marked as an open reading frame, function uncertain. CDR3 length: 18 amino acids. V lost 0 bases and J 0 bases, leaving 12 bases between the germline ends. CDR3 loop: CASSQSSGTSSGANVLTF. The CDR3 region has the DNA TGCGCCAGCAGTCAATCTTCAGGGACAAGCTCTGGGGCCAACGTCCTGACTTTC.

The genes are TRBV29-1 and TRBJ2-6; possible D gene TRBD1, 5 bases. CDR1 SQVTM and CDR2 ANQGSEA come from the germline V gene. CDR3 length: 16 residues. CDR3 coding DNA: TGCACCATCTCCCACGAAAGGGGCTCTGGGGCCAACGTCCTGACTTTC. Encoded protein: CTISHERGSGANVLTF.

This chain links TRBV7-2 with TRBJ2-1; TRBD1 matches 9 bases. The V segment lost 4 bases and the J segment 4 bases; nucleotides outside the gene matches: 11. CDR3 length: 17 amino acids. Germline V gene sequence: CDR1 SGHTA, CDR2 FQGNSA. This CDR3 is CASSSPSLGQGYNEQFF. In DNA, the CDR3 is TGTGCCAGCAGCTCCCCCTCCCTGGGACAGGGTTACAATGAGCAGTTCTTC.

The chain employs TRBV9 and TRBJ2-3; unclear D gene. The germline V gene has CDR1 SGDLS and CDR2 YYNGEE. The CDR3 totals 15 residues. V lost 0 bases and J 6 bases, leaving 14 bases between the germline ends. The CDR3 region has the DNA TGTGCCAGCAGCGTAGTCTCCCCCGTCCGGGATACGCAGTATTTT. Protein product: CASSVVSPVRDTQYF.

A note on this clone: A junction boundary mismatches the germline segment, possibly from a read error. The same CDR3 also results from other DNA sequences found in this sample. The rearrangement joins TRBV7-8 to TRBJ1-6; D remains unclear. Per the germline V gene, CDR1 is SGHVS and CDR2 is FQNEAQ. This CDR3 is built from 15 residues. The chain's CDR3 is CASSLRGGNNSPLHF. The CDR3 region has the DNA TGTGCCAGCAGCTTGCGTGGAGGGAATAATTCCCCCCTCCACTTT.

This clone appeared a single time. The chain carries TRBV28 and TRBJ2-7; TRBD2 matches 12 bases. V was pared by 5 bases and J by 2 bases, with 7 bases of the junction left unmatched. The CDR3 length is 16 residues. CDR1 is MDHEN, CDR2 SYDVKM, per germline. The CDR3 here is CASSPPGLAGTYEQYF. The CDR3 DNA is TGTGCCAGCAGTCCACCCGGACTAGCGGGGACCTACGAGCAGTACTTC.

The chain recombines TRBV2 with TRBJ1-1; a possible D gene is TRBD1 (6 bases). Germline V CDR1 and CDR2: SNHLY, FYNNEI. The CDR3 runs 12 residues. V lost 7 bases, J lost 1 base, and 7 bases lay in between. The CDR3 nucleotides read TGTGCCAGCACCAGGGGGAACACTGAAGCTTTCTTT. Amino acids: CASTRGNTEAFF.

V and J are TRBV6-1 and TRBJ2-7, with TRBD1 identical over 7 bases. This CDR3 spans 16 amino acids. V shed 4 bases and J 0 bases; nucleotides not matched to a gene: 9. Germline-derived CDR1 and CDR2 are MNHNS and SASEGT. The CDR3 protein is CASSVTGVGSSYEQYF. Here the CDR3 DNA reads TGTGCCAGCAGTGTCACAGGGGTTGGGAGCTCCTACGAGCAGTACTTC.